This paragraph covers one T cell receptor (beta chain) sequence. This clonotype was detected once. The clone's antigen remains unknown. The input lacks base qualities; no much larger clone sits a single base away. A single read counts as weak evidence. The protocol used for the library was 5' RACE. The instrument given in TCRdb is Illumina HiSeq 2500. A second PCR of about 6 to 11 cycles was run with a J-beta primer mix and a sample-barcoded 5' primer. A unique molecular identifier was introduced onto each TCR beta cDNA molecule by a template-switch 5' adaptor carrying 12 random nucleotides. Each sample yielded at least 3 million CDR3-containing paired-end reads. First-strand cDNA synthesis was performed from all RNA using the Mint cDNA synthesis kit, with priming by a TRBC-specific oligonucleotide. Following uracil-DNA glycosylase treatment, all cDNA underwent a first 18-cycle PCR with the universal primers M1SS and BC2_uni_R. As for the authors' bioinformatics: Normalization of each sample was performed by random selection of 1 million high-quality reads, each carrying a distinct molecular identifier. Reads with shared molecular identifiers were discarded instead of being binned into consensus sequences. MiTCR, run with a Q25 quality threshold and the strictest error-elimination algorithm, handled CDR3 identification, clonotype clustering and error correction. A nonparametric unseen species model with Euler transformation was used to estimate lower-bound total TCR beta diversity. The public reads were reprocessed in TCRdb via fastp at Q25 and MiXCR, keeping in-frame beta chains. Entries that share a CDR3 protein sequence are merged under the most common genes and DNA. TCRdb's processing, not the study's, gives the V and J calls here. In this sample the table shows some 790,000 distinct CDR3 sequences, 29% of which occur a single time. The ten largest clones represent 17% of the sample.

The roughly 38 donors, aged 6 to 90 years, were systemically healthy Caucasian individuals from Russia. Around 10 milliliters of peripheral blood were drawn from each donor into EDTA-treated Vacutainer tubes. Ficoll-Paque density-gradient centrifugation was used to isolate PBMCs, with at least 6.5 million per sample. Trizol reagent was used to extract total RNA from the PBMCs, yielding at least 6 micrograms per sample. The percentages of naive CD45RAhigh/CD27high T cells were determined by flow cytometry on a PBMC aliquot from every donor. The data were obtained in a study of blood T cells in healthy people across ages (dated by TCRdb to the mid-2010s). Describing the broader study: In model experiments, roughly one uniquely barcoded TCR beta cDNA molecule per two T cells was captured by template switching. Age-related changes in TCR beta repertoire diversity were measured in the study by deep sequencing normalized with unique cDNA molecular identifiers. The donors were divided into four age groups: young (average around 17 years), middle-aged (about 40), aged (approximately 62) and long-lived (about 80). To avoid experimental bias, donors of different ages were spread randomly across the sequencing lanes. Two additional independent replicas of 1 million unique cDNA reads from the same blood draw were analyzed for two donors (one aged 18 to 30 and one aged 80 or older). Broader findings and caveats from the paper: There was a strong correlation between observed TCR beta diversity and the percentage of naive T cells measured by flow cytometry. Estimates of total diversity from one million sequenced T cells were regarded as lower bounds and underestimates. Observed TCR beta diversity per million T cells fell roughly linearly with age, and a significant reduction was already apparent by age roughly 41. Bulk unsorted PBMC profiling prevented conclusive comparison of naive and antigen-experienced compartments. Compared with the aged group, the long-lived group had more naive CD4+ T cells, fewer expanded clones and increased TCR diversity, a pattern suggesting age selection. Because the CMV infection status of the donors was unknown, age-related changes in expanded clonotypes may potentially have been confounded.

Relative to germline, V is 3 bases shorter and J is 5 bases shorter, with 25 bases between their ends. Spanning cysteine to phenylalanine, the CDR3 consists of 19 amino acids. Only the CDR3 region is kept as DNA, spanning 57 bases read in frame from base 1. CDR1 MNHEY and CDR2 SMNVEV are derived from the germline V gene (reference sequence). Recombination connected TRBV27 to TRBJ2-2; possibly the D gene is TRBD2, per 7 matching bases. The specimen sequenced was blood. The clonotype was recovered from a woman over 75 in good health. The CDR3: CASSFSPLRGGGETGELFF. The DNA sequence reads TGTGCCAGCAGTTTCTCCCCTTTACGAGGGGGGGGTGAGACCGGGGAGCTGTTTTTT.